The clone carrying this T cell receptor beta chain was found a few times. The antigen is unknown. With V trimmed by 2 bases and J by 0 bases, 6 bases remained unmatched. Germline V gene sequence: CDR1 MRHNA, CDR2 SNTAGT. The CDR3 length is 16 residues. Unique molecular identifiers tagged the TCRbeta library. TCRdb itself ran the PCR reads through MiXCR, one entry per CDR3 protein. This table has roughly 670,000 distinct CDR3 sequences, 13% appearing once. This record comes from a study of T-cell reconstitution after alpha-beta-depleted transplantation in children. Notes on the study in general: Expanded graft clones numbering several hundred reportedly gave rise to alpha-beta T cells about two months after transplant. For some patients, TCRbeta diversity was high at day 60 because of recipient T cells and thymic progenitors that survived. T-cell counts and diversity at one year post-transplant came mainly from newly produced T cells.

The source material was PBMCs, sampled before TCRalphabeta/CD19-depleted stem cell transplant. The chain joins TRBV6-4 to TRBJ2-7; 8 nucleotides line up with TRBD2. This TCR was sampled from a girl aged 2 to 10 with congenital amegakaryocytic thrombocytopenia, due to receive a stem cell transplant. The CDR3 coding sequence is TGTGCCAGCAGTGACGGTAGCGGGAAAAGCTCCTACGAGCAGTACTTC. It codes for CASSDGSGKSSYEQYF.